The next 14 T cell receptor beta chains were all read from a single sample in a study of blood T cell repertoires in COVID-19. The data were produced by immunoSEQ multiplex PCR, yet TCRdb's version contains in-frame clones alone and is incomplete. The sample records roughly 230,000 clones, around 84% being singletons. Input material: peripheral blood. Receptors originate from a woman over 75 with COVID-19, enrolled during active disease.

V is TRBV19 and J is TRBJ1-2; D call uncertain. Trimming cost V 5 bases and J 4 bases, with 14 bases left between them. Germline assignment: CDR1 LNHDA and CDR2 SQIVND (reference sequence). The CDR3 covers 14 residues. CDR3 nucleotide sequence: TGTGCCAGTAGTCCCCTGGGCAGAACCTATGGCTACACCTTC. Amino acid sequence: CASSPLGRTYGYTF.

The chain uses TRBV14 and TRBJ2-3; 7 bases fit TRBD2. After removal of 4 bases from V and 2 bases from J, the junction contained 9 bases not matched to a gene. The CDR3 consists of 16 residues. CDR1 SGHDN and CDR2 FVKESK come from the germline V gene. DNA of the CDR3: TGTGCCAGCAGCCCTGGGCGGGGGTCCTACACAGATACGCAGTATTTT. Amino acids: CASSPGRGSYTDTQYF.

This chain uses TRBV30 with TRBJ1-1; possibly TRBD1 for D (6 bases). V gave up 5 bases and J gave up 3 bases, with 10 bases separating them. CDR1 is GTSNPN, CDR2 SVGIG, per germline (reference sequence). There are 12 residues in the CDR3. CDR3 residues: CAWVGQHTEAFF. The CDR3 DNA follows: TGTGCCTGGGTTGGACAGCACACTGAAGCTTTCTTT.

The rearrangement joins TRBV4-2 to TRBJ2-5, with 13 bases that match TRBD2. There are 16 residues in the CDR3. The junction had 1 base not matched to a gene; V was cut back by 0 bases and J by 3 bases. Germline lookup yields CDR1 LGHNA and CDR2 YNFKEQ. The CDR3 DNA sequence: TGTGCCAGCAGCCAAGATGGGACTAGCGGGGAAGAGACCCAGTACTTC. Translation gives CASSQDGTSGEETQYF.

This clone showed up just a few times. This sequence joins TRBV6-2 or TRBV6-3 and TRBJ2-7; no clear D. Germline CDR1 is MNHEY and CDR2 is SVGEGT. The CDR3 is 15 residues long. The V end lost 2 bases, the J end lost 0 bases, and 11 bases lay between the germline ends. The DNA of the CDR3 is TGTGCCAGCAGTTACCCGCAGGCCTACTCCTACGAGCAGTACTTC. It specifies CASSYPQAYSYEQYF.

The genes are TRBV28 and TRBJ2-7; 11 nucleotides match TRBD1. There are 15 residues in the CDR3. The germline V gene has CDR1 MDHEN and CDR2 SYDVKM. The trim removed 7 bases at V and 7 bases at J, leaving 12 bases unmatched. CDR3 loop: CASTTAGTGGVEQYF. The CDR3, as DNA: TGTGCCAGCACCACGGCCGGGACAGGGGGAGTAGAGCAGTACTTC.

This clone came up once. V and J are TRBV27 and TRBJ2-7; no clear D gene. V lost 7 bases and J lost 3, with 13 bases in between. CDR1 is MNHEY and CDR2 is SMNVEV in the germline V gene (reference sequence). This CDR3 has 13 amino acids. The CDR3 is CASNPRGSYEQYF. For the CDR3, the DNA is TGTGCCAGCAACCCCAGAGGAAGCTACGAGCAGTACTTC.

The J gene is TRBJ2-3, the V gene TRBV16, with D tentatively TRBD1 (6 bases). The V gene lost 2 bases and the J gene lost 7 bases, with 28 bases spanning the gap. Looked up from germline, CDR1 is KGHSY and CDR2 is FQNENV. This CDR3 spans 19 amino acids. Here the CDR3 DNA reads TGTGCCAGCAGCCAAAGGGGTGGGCAGGGGCGCCCTCCGGGGTATACGCAGTATTTT. Translated: CASSQRGGQGRPPGYTQYF.

This clone has only one observation. The V call is TRBV27, the J call TRBJ2-1; possible D gene TRBD2, 6 bases. V was cut by 1 base and J by 5 bases, with 12 bases left in between. CDR1 MNHEY and CDR2 SMNVEV come from the germline V gene (reference sequence). The CDR3 contains 15 residues. CDR3 coding DNA: TGTGCCAGCAGTTTATGGGGGGTTCGGAACAATGAGCAGTTCTTC. It translates to CASSLWGVRNNEQFF.

The J gene is TRBJ1-1, the V gene TRBV2; 8 positions match TRBD1. The germline V gene encodes CDR1 SNHLY and CDR2 FYNNEI. Trimming removed 2 bases from V and 3 bases from J; junction bases left unmatched: 8. This CDR3 region has 16 residues. The CDR3, as DNA: TGTGCCAGCAGTGAACCTCTACAGGGGGTATACACTGAAGCTTTCTTT. Translated: CASSEPLQGVYTEAFF.

The J gene is TRBJ1-1, the V gene TRBV7-9; a weak D match, TRBD1 (6 bases). V dropped 2 bases and J dropped 6 bases, with 13 bases sitting between them. There are 14 residues in the CDR3. The V gene's germline CDR1 is SEHNR and CDR2 FQNEAQ (reference sequence). CDR3 residues: CASSLSQGHAEAFF. The CDR3 nucleotides read TGTGCCAGCAGCTTATCTCAGGGGCACGCTGAAGCTTTCTTT.

The rearrangement uses TRBV18 and TRBJ2-3; no clear D gene. The CDR3 length is 15 residues. Germline CDR1 and CDR2: KGHSH and LQKENI. V lost 6 bases, J lost 2 bases, and 15 bases lay in between. The CDR3 DNA reads as TGTGCCAGCTCGCCGATCTTAGCACCCACAGATACGCAGTATTTT. It yields the protein CASSPILAPTDTQYF.

The chain is built from TRBV18 and TRBJ1-1; D gene unclear. CDR3 length equals 15 residues. The V end was cut by 0 bases, the J end by 3 bases, with 11 bases between. Germline V gene sequence: CDR1 KGHSH, CDR2 LQKENI. This chain's CDR3 is CASSPPAGVDTEAFF. The CDR3 DNA follows: TGTGCCAGCTCACCACCGGCCGGGGTGGACACTGAAGCTTTCTTT.

V and J are TRBV19 and TRBJ2-3; D is unclear. Looked up from germline, CDR1 is LNHDA and CDR2 is SQIVND (reference sequence). With 2 bases removed from V and 3 bases from J, the gap between germline ends came to 18 bases. The CDR3 extends over 17 amino acids. CDR3 amino acids: CASSITPQRKLTDTQYF. CDR3 bases: TGTGCCAGTAGTATAACACCCCAGCGTAAGCTAACAGATACGCAGTATTTT. Combining the CDR3 with reference TRBV19 and TRBJ2-3 gives the whole variable domain DGGITQSPKYLFRKEGQNVTLSCEQNLNHDAMYWYRQDPGQGLRLIYYSQIVNDFQKGDIAEGYSVSREKKESFPLTVTSAQKNPTAFYLCASSITPQRKLTDTQYFGPGTRLTVL.